These 19 T cell receptor beta chains share one sample of origin, sequenced in a study of blood T cell repertoires in COVID-19. Libraries were prepared by immunoSEQ multiplex PCR; TCRdb keeps only in-frame clonotypes and omits some of them. The sample has around 35,000 clones; around 85% are singletons. The sequenced sample was peripheral blood. The receptors originated from an older man with COVID-19, enrolled during active disease.

The J gene is TRBJ2-1, the V gene TRBV7-9, with TRBD2 matching 11 bases. V was clipped by 1 base and J by 6 bases; unmatched bases: 5. Germline V gene sequence: CDR1 SEHNR, CDR2 FQNEAQ (reference sequence). The CDR3 sequence is 16 residues long. The CDR3 region has the DNA TGTGCCAGCAGCTTAGGCGTAGCGGGAGGGCTCAATGAGCAGTTCTTC. This sequence encodes CASSLGVAGGLNEQFF.

V is TRBV7-2 and J is TRBJ2-7, with TRBD1 identical over 9 bases. The junction had 4 bases not matched to a gene; V was cut back by 0 bases and J by 4 bases. Germline values: CDR1 SGHTA, CDR2 FQGNSA. CDR3 length: 15 residues. The CDR3 DNA follows: TGTGCCAGCAGCTTAGCCCTGGGACAGGGATACGAGCAGTACTTC. Translation: CASSLALGQGYEQYF.

J is TRBJ1-2 and V is TRBV3-1 (or the pseudogene TRBV3-2); tentatively, D is TRBD1 (5 bases). Germline V gene data show CDR1 as LGHDT and CDR2 as YNNKEL (reference sequence). Between the trimmed V and J ends, which lost 5 bases and 4 bases, there was a span of 11 bases. CDR3 length: 13 amino acids. The CDR3 nucleotides are TGTGCCAGCAGCGTACAGGTCCTCTATGGCTACACCTTC. It translates to CASSVQVLYGYTF.

The chain uses TRBV18 and TRBJ2-2, with 7 bases identical to TRBD1. Trimming at V came to 5 bases and at J to 4 bases, leaving 10 bases not matched to a gene. Germline-derived CDR1 and CDR2 are KGHSH and LQKENI. This CDR3 has 16 amino acids. CDR3: CASSGSIGGLTGELFF. In DNA form, the CDR3 reads TGTGCCAGCTCAGGCTCGATAGGGGGCCTCACCGGGGAGCTGTTTTTT. The variable domain in full, with the rest retrieved from reference TRBV18 and TRBJ2-2, is NAGVMQNPRHLVRRRGQEARLRCSPMKGHSHVYWYRQLPEEGLKFMVYLQKENIIDESGMPKERFSAEFPKEGPSILRIQQVVRGDSAAYFCASSGSIGGLTGELFFGEGSRLTVL.

V is TRBV7-6 and J is TRBJ2-2, with no clear D. The CDR3 consists of 16 residues. Between the trimmed V and J ends, which lost 3 bases and 1 base, there was a span of 12 bases. Germline-derived CDR1 and CDR2 are SGHVS and FNYEAQ. CDR3 loop: CASSFQAEENTGELFF. The CDR3, as DNA: TGTGCCAGCAGCTTCCAAGCTGAGGAGAACACCGGGGAGCTGTTTTTT. The variable domain in full, with the rest retrieved from reference TRBV7-6 and TRBJ2-2, is GAGVSQSPRYKVTKRGQDVALRCDPISGHVSLYWYRQALGQGPEFLTYFNYEAQQDKSGLPNDRFSAERPEGSISTLTIQRTEQRDSAMYRCASSFQAEENTGELFFGEGSRLTVL.

This clone was counted a single time. This sequence joins TRBV7-3 and TRBJ2-3, with 7 bases identical to TRBD2. Trimming at V came to 3 bases and at J to 0 bases, leaving 9 bases not matched to a gene. CDR3 length equals 17 residues. CDR1 is SGHTA, CDR2 FQGTGA, per germline. The CDR3 DNA is TGTGCCAGCAGCTTCACGGGGGGACCAACTAGCACAGATACGCAGTATTTT. Its protein is CASSFTGGPTSTDTQYF.

This rearrangement joins TRBV24-1 to TRBJ2-1, with 16 bases matching TRBD2. Per the germline V gene, CDR1 is KGHDR and CDR2 is SFDVKD. CDR3 length equals 19 residues. V shed 7 bases and J 0 bases; nucleotides not matched to a gene: 8. The CDR3 coding sequence is TGTGCCACCAGCGCCGTGGGACTAGCGGGAGGGAGCTCCTACAATGAGCAGTTCTTC. This encodes CATSAVGLAGGSSYNEQFF.

The gene calls are TRBV6-7 and TRBJ2-1, with D possibly TRBD2 on 6 matching bases. TRBV6-7 is an ORF for which the function is uncertain. The CDR3 loop spans 17 amino acids. V dropped 0 bases and J dropped 0 bases, with 12 bases sitting between them. The CDR3 region has the DNA TGTGCCAGCAGTTACTCGACGGCTAGCGTCTCCTACAATGAGCAGTTCTTC. It codes for CASSYSTASVSYNEQFF.

This rearrangement joins TRBV6-6 to TRBJ1-3; maybe TRBD1 (6 bases). The CDR3 runs 14 residues. The V and J ends lost 2 bases and 9 bases respectively, with 14 bases between them. Germline assignment: CDR1 MNHNY and CDR2 SVGAGI (reference sequence). DNA of the CDR3: TGTGCCAGCAGTTACGGATCGACAGGCAGCACCATATATTTT. Its translation is CASSYGSTGSTIYF.

The V and J genes are TRBV24-1 and TRBJ2-2; 8 bases map to TRBD1. V lost 3 bases to trimming and J lost 0 bases; unmatched junction nucleotides: 5. CDR1 is KGHDR, CDR2 SFDVKD, per germline. There are 17 residues in the CDR3. For the CDR3, the DNA is TGTGCCACCAGTGATGTGACAGGGGATGCGAACACCGGGGAGCTGTTTTTT. Translated: CATSDVTGDANTGELFF.

The chain couples TRBV19 to TRBJ2-7, with a possible D match to TRBD1 (5 bases). V lost 3 bases, J lost 5 bases, and 11 bases lay in between. Germline assignment: CDR1 LNHDA and CDR2 SQIVND (reference sequence). The CDR3 extends over 13 amino acids. The CDR3 region is CASSIRTKNEQYF. The CDR3 nucleotides are TGTGCCAGTAGTATTAGGACAAAAAACGAGCAGTACTTC.

This chain links TRBV7-3 with TRBJ1-1; D possibly corresponds to TRBD1 (5 bases). This CDR3 region has 13 residues. V dropped 6 bases and J dropped 2 bases, with 10 bases sitting between them. From germline, CDR1 is SGHTA and CDR2 FQGTGA. The CDR3 here is CASSPGGNTEAFF. DNA of the CDR3: TGTGCCAGCAGTCCCGGGGGAAACACTGAAGCTTTCTTT.

The chain employs TRBV28 and TRBJ2-7; D is perhaps TRBD1 (6 bases). Germline V lookup: CDR1 MDHEN, CDR2 SYDVKM. The V end was cut by 2 bases, the J end by 0 bases, with 11 bases between. This CDR3 has 15 amino acids. The CDR3 region is CASSLPQGFSYEQYF. CDR3 in DNA: TGTGCCAGCAGTTTACCACAGGGCTTCTCCTACGAGCAGTACTTC.

Only a few counts were recorded for this clone. The rearrangement links TRBV28 to TRBJ2-3; maybe TRBD2 (7 bases). The V and J ends lost 5 bases and 3 bases respectively, with 18 bases between them. CDR1 and CDR2 from the germline V gene are MDHEN and SYDVKM. The CDR3 runs to 16 residues. DNA of the CDR3: TGTGCCAGCAGTGAATCGGGGGGCCGGCTGACAGATACGCAGTATTTT. This sequence encodes CASSESGGRLTDTQYF.

V is TRBV2 and J is TRBJ2-3, with D unresolved. Trimming left V 5 bases short and J 12 bases short, with 9 bases between. The CDR3 is made up of 10 amino acids. In germline, CDR1 is SNHLY, CDR2 FYNNEI. The chain's CDR3 is CASSPSTQYF. The CDR3 nucleotides are TGTGCCAGCAGTCCGTCTACCCAGTATTTT.

The rearrangement uses TRBV7-2 and TRBJ2-7; 7 bases line up with TRBD1. Germline lookup yields CDR1 SGHTA and CDR2 FQGNSA. V lost 0 bases, J lost 7 bases, and 9 bases stayed unmatched. The CDR3 loop spans 15 amino acids. CDR3 loop: CASSLATGSLGEQYF. In DNA form, the CDR3 reads TGTGCCAGCAGCTTAGCGACAGGGAGTCTGGGAGAGCAGTACTTC.

This rearrangement joins TRBV7-3 to TRBJ2-6; maybe TRBD1 (7 bases). The V end lost 1 base, the J end lost 1 base, and 11 bases lay between the germline ends. Germline lookup yields CDR1 SGHTA and CDR2 FQGTGA. The CDR3 spans 17 residues. CDR3 residues: CASSLRQGGSGANVLTF. Written as DNA, the CDR3 is TGTGCCAGCAGCTTAAGACAGGGAGGTTCTGGGGCCAACGTCCTGACTTTC.

The genes are TRBV5-1 and TRBJ2-7; a weak D match, TRBD2 (5 bases). From germline, CDR1 is SGHRS and CDR2 YFSETQ. This CDR3 has 14 residues. The ends were cut back, 2 bases at V and 2 bases at J, with 11 bases in the middle. Here the CDR3 DNA reads TGCGCCAGCAGCTTCGGTCGAGGGCCCTACGAGCAGTACTTC. Protein product: CASSFGRGPYEQYF.

As for this clone: The same CDR3 arises from other DNA sequences in this sample as well. This chain uses TRBV5-1 with TRBJ1-1, with a weak D call TRBD1 (5 bases). The CDR3 totals 14 residues. From germline, CDR1 is SGHRS and CDR2 YFSETQ. Trimming pared 0 bases from V and 0 bases from J, leaving 6 bases between. Here the CDR3 DNA reads TGCGCCAGCAGCTTGGGACAGATGAACACTGAAGCTTTCTTT. Residues: CASSLGQMNTEAFF.